The 2 T cell receptor beta chains in this list originate from one sample, sequenced in a study of TIL therapy for anti-PD-1-resistant metastatic lung cancer. This was the immunoSEQ v3 assay. Data came from immunoSEQ multiplex PCR; TCRdb stores just in-frame clones and leaves some out. This sample has tens of thousands of clones, with over 70% found just once. As for time point: pre-treatment sample, taken before nivolumab and TIL therapy. The sequenced sample was blood, obtained at baseline. Source of these receptors: a person between 25 and 79 years old with non-small cell lung cancer.

This chain connects TRBV9 to TRBJ2-6; D is unclear. The V gene's germline CDR1 is SGDLS and CDR2 YYNGEE. Trimming took off 1 base at V and 0 bases at J, with 8 bases between the two ends. The CDR3 consists of 16 residues. CDR3: CASSVYEYSGANVLTF. The CDR3 DNA sequence: TGTGCCAGCAGCGTATACGAGTACTCTGGGGCCAACGTCCTGACTTTC.

The chain couples TRBV4-3 to TRBJ2-7; D remains unclear. Germline CDR1 reads LGHNA; CDR2 reads YSLEER. Trimming removed 0 bases at V and 1 base at J, with 10 bases between. The CDR3 is made up of 15 amino acids. The CDR3 here is CASSQDMGRSYEQYF. The DNA of the CDR3 is TGCGCCAGCAGCCAAGATATGGGCAGGTCCTACGAGCAGTACTTC.